Below, one T cell receptor beta chain is given with its context. The table came from immunoSEQ multiplex PCR; TCRdb's copy has only in-frame clones and leaves some out. Among approximately 82,000 clones listed, approximately 80% were seen once. This sample is drawn from a study of blood T cell repertoires in COVID-19. V lost 6 bases, J lost 1 base, and 7 bases stayed unmatched. CDR1 LGHNA and CDR2 YNFKEQ come from the germline V gene. The CDR3 runs 15 residues. The clonotype was recovered from a woman aged 70-85 years with active or convalescent COVID-19. The sequencing sample was made of peripheral blood. V usage is TRBV4-2 and J usage is TRBJ2-7, with 9 bases fitting TRBD1. The CDR3 DNA reads as TGTGCCAGCAGTCAACCGGGACAGGGTTCCTACGAGCAGTACTTC. This translates into CASSQPGQGSYEQYF.